A single sample is the source of the 24 T cell receptor beta chains below, sequenced in a study of Graves' ophthalmopathy and Graves' hyperthyroidism. The authors amplified TCR beta CDR3 regions, and they did so from RNA transcripts for repertoire sequencing. An opening RT-PCR round employed HTBI primers and preceded a second-round multiplex PCR. TCRdb used MiXCR to reprocess the multiplex PCR reads, holding one entry per CDR3 protein. In the table there are 400,000 or so distinct CDR3 sequences, roughly a sixth of which are singletons. The source material was peripheral blood. The receptors stem from an adult woman with stable Graves' hyperthyroidism.

This clonotype showed up many times. This chain joins TRBV7-8 and TRBJ2-7; weak D call: TRBD2 (7 bases). The germline V gene has CDR1 SGHVS and CDR2 FQNEAQ. This CDR3 is 17 amino acids long. With 5 bases removed from V and 4 bases from J, the gap between germline ends came to 24 bases. Here the CDR3 reads CASSKGLLPRGGYEQYF. The CDR3 DNA reads as TGTGCCAGCAGCAAAGGCCTACTACCGAGGGGGGGGTACGAGCAGTACTTC.

This clonotype was counted many times. V gene TRBV7-2 combines with J gene TRBJ1-5, with a possible D match to TRBD1 (5 bases). The ends were cut back, 5 bases at V and 6 bases at J, with 14 bases in the middle. Germline V gives CDR1 SGHTA, CDR2 FQGNSA. This CDR3 contains 14 residues. The CDR3 spells CASSPSQGFQPQHF. DNA of the CDR3: TGTGCCAGCAGCCCCAGCCAGGGATTTCAGCCCCAGCATTTT.

This clonotype was picked up many times. The CDR3 DNA follows: TGTGCCGGACGGACTAGCGGCTCCTACGAGCAGTACTTC. The encoded protein is CAGRTSGSYEQYF. This rearrangement joins TRBV6-2 or TRBV6-3 to TRBJ2-7; TRBD2 matches at 10 bases. Germline V gene sequence: CDR1 MNHEY, CDR2 SVGEGT. V lost 11 bases to trimming and J lost 0 bases; unmatched junction nucleotides: 4. This CDR3 is built from 13 residues.

The chain uses TRBV6-5 and TRBJ2-7; 13 nucleotides agree with TRBD2. Per germline, CDR1 MNHEY and CDR2 SVGAGI. There are 16 residues in the CDR3. The trim removed 2 bases at V and 6 bases at J, leaving 7 bases unmatched. CDR3 residues: CASSYPGLAGSGEQYF. In nucleotides, the CDR3 is TGTGCCAGCAGTTACCCGGGACTAGCGGGATCCGGCGAGCAGTACTTC.

Ten or more counts support this clonotype. The rearrangement uses TRBV28 and TRBJ2-7; D is unresolved. Trimming removed 4 bases at V and 3 bases at J, with 7 bases between. There are 12 residues in the CDR3. The V gene's germline CDR1 is MDHEN and CDR2 SYDVKM. CDR3 coding DNA: TGTGCCAGCAGTTCCCTCGGCTACGAGCAGTACTTC. As protein: CASSSLGYEQYF.

In this sample, this clonotype turned up many times. This rearrangement joins TRBV10-3 to TRBJ2-5; 7 nucleotides agree with TRBD1. After removal of 11 bases from V and 0 bases from J, the junction contained 6 bases not matched to a gene. CDR3 size: 13 residues. CDR1 is ENHRY and CDR2 is SYGVKD in the germline V gene. CDR3 sequence (DNA): TGTGCCGGCGCCGACAGGGACCAAGAGACCCAGTACTTC. This codes for CAGADRDQETQYF.

This clonotype was detected many times. This chain links TRBV28 with TRBJ2-7, with D hard to call. This CDR3 is built from 15 residues. The ends were cut back, 2 bases at V and 9 bases at J, with 20 bases in the middle. Germline assignment: CDR1 MDHEN and CDR2 SYDVKM. The CDR3 coding sequence is TGTGCCAGCAGTTTAGATATCGGTGTAGCAATCCGGCAGTACTTC. Its protein product is CASSLDIGVAIRQYF.

The DNA of the CDR3 is TGTGCCAGCAGCCAGACCGGGATCTTAAATCAGCCCCAGCATTTT. Amino acid sequence: CASSQTGILNQPQHF. The chain employs TRBV11-2 and TRBJ1-5; D not resolved. Trimming took off 5 bases at V and 4 bases at J, with 15 bases between the two ends. The CDR3 is made up of 15 amino acids. Germline V gives CDR1 SGHAT, CDR2 FQNNGV.

This clonotype was detected many times. This chain uses TRBV29-1 with TRBJ2-1; 9 bases map to TRBD2. CDR3 length equals 15 residues. The junction had 10 bases not matched to a gene; V was cut back by 2 bases and J by 8 bases. Germline assignment: CDR1 SQVTM and CDR2 ANQGSEA. The CDR3 sequence: CSVELYSGSRDEQFF. CDR3 bases: TGCAGCGTTGAATTGTATAGCGGGAGTCGCGATGAGCAGTTCTTC.

This clonotype was detected ten times or more. The chain couples TRBV9 to TRBJ2-5; 15 bases fit TRBD2. Germline loops: CDR1 SGDLS, CDR2 YYNGEE. The CDR3 extends over 19 amino acids. V shed 4 bases and J 4 bases; nucleotides not matched to a gene: 14. In DNA form, the CDR3 reads TGTGCCAGCAGCCCCCCAGTGGGACTAGCGGGAGGTCTAGCAGAGACCCAGTACTTC. Its protein is CASSPPVGLAGGLAETQYF.

This chain uses TRBV12-3 or TRBV12-4 with TRBJ2-3; a possible D gene is TRBD2 (6 bases). The CDR3 spans 16 residues. Trimming took off 6 bases at V and 3 bases at J, with 19 bases between the two ends. This chain's CDR3 is CASSQNSGRTTDTQYF. In DNA form, the CDR3 reads TGTGCCAGCAGCCAAAACAGCGGGCGCACTACAGATACGCAGTATTTT.

This clonotype was observed a handful of times. The chain is built from TRBV20-1 and TRBJ2-7; 11 positions agree with TRBD2. V was clipped by 5 bases and J by 1 base; unmatched bases: 13. CDR1 is DFQATT, CDR2 SNEGSKA, per germline (reference sequence). The CDR3 is 17 amino acids. Here the CDR3 DNA reads TGCAGTGCTCGCCCCGGGACTAGCGGTGGGTGGTCCTACGAGCAGTACTTC. Encoded protein: CSARPGTSGGWSYEQYF.

This clonotype was detected many times. The CDR3 nucleotides read TGTGCCATCGGGCAGGACGGCTCCTACGAGCAGTACTTC. Translated: CAIGQDGSYEQYF. This chain uses TRBV10-3 with TRBJ2-7; D is undetermined. The germline gives CDR1 ENHRY, CDR2 SYGVKD. V lost 8 bases and J lost 0, with 11 bases in between. CDR3 length equals 13 residues.

Ten or more counts support this clonotype. The chain is built from TRBV2 and TRBJ2-7; TRBD1 might be the D (6 bases). Per germline, CDR1 SNHLY and CDR2 FYNNEI. This CDR3 comprises 14 residues. V dropped 3 bases and J dropped 4 bases, with 13 bases sitting between them. CDR3 DNA sequence: TGTGCCAGCAGTGACCACTCGGACAGATACGAGCAGTACTTC. Translation: CASSDHSDRYEQYF.

This clonotype was seen at least ten times. The chain couples TRBV12-3 or TRBV12-4 to TRBJ1-6, with a tentative D call TRBD1 (6 bases). The CDR3 consists of 13 residues. Trimming pared 7 bases from V and 7 bases from J, leaving 11 bases between. The CDR3 protein is CASTHTGNSPLHF. The CDR3 coding sequence is TGTGCCAGCACCCACACAGGGAATTCACCCCTCCACTTT.

In its sample, this clonotype was seen many times. This chain connects TRBV6-5 to TRBJ1-2; D is uncertain. The CDR3 runs 15 residues. V was cut by 2 bases and J by 4 bases, with 14 bases left in between. Germline loops: CDR1 MNHEY, CDR2 SVGAGI. CDR3 sequence (DNA): TGTGCCAGCAGTTACAGCAACAGTCGAGGCTATGGCTACACCTTC. It encodes CASSYSNSRGYGYTF.

V gene TRBV7-2 combines with J gene TRBJ2-7; 11 bases line up with TRBD2. CDR1 SGHTA and CDR2 FQGNSA come from the germline V gene. V trimming: 3 bases; J trimming: 9 bases; junction bases outside the gene matches: 25. The CDR3 runs to 20 residues. The CDR3 spells CASSFSTSGRGGPRAWGQYF. The CDR3 nucleotides read TGTGCCAGCAGCTTTAGTACTAGCGGGAGAGGTGGGCCCCGAGCGTGGGGGCAGTACTTC.

This clonotype was found many times. The chain joins TRBV6-1 to TRBJ2-2, with a weak D call TRBD2 (6 bases). The V gene lost 6 bases and the J gene lost 3 bases, with 17 bases spanning the gap. CDR3 length: 16 amino acids. Germline loops: CDR1 MNHNS, CDR2 SASEGT. CDR3 coding DNA: TGTGCCAGCAGGGGGACCAGCGGGTACCACACCGGGGAGCTGTTTTTT. Protein sequence: CASRGTSGYHTGELFF.

This clonotype was observed many times. The V gene is TRBV20-1, the J gene TRBJ1-1; D gene unclear. Deletions cut 3 bases from V and 1 base from J, with 9 bases between. The length of the CDR3 is 13 residues. Per germline, CDR1 DFQATT and CDR2 SNEGSKA (reference sequence). As DNA, the CDR3 is TGCAGTGCTAGCTTGGCGCAGAACACTGAAGCTTTCTTT. The encoded protein is CSASLAQNTEAFF.

This clonotype was seen repeatedly, ten times or more. The V call is TRBV30, the J call TRBJ2-7, with 9 bases fitting TRBD1. The CDR3 spans 17 residues. From germline, CDR1 is GTSNPN and CDR2 SVGIG (reference sequence). The junction had 17 bases not matched to a gene; V was cut back by 5 bases and J by 3 bases. The CDR3 loop is CAWPPRHRGPRIYEQYF. The CDR3 nucleotides read TGTGCCTGGCCACCTAGACACAGGGGGCCTCGAATCTACGAGCAGTACTTC.

This clonotype was observed at least ten times. The chain has TRBV24-1 and TRBJ1-4, with 7 positions matching TRBD1. J lost 8 bases, V lost 3 bases, and 14 bases had no gene match. There are 17 residues in the CDR3. Germline V CDR1 and CDR2: KGHDR, SFDVKD. The CDR3 is CATSDTQGGRGGEKLFF. The CDR3 DNA is TGTGCCACCAGTGATACGCAGGGGGGGAGGGGAGGAGAAAAACTGTTTTTT.

This clonotype was picked up many times. The genes are TRBV28 and TRBJ2-2; perhaps D is TRBD1 or TRBD2 (5 bases each). The germline V and J ends were trimmed by 4 bases and 7 bases, with 19 bases remaining between them. Germline-derived CDR1 and CDR2 are MDHEN and SYDVKM. The CDR3 is 16 residues long. As DNA, the CDR3 is TGTGCCAGCAGTTCGCCCGGGGCCCAGCGCGGCGGGGAGCTGTTTTTT. This gives the protein CASSSPGAQRGGELFF. The full variable domain, its missing parts supplied by reference TRBV28 and TRBJ2-2, is DVKVTQSSRYLVKRTGEKVFLECVQDMDHENMFWYRQDPGLGLRLIYFSYDVKMKEKGDIPEGYSVSREKKERFSLILESASTNQTSMYLCASSSPGAQRGGELFFGEGSRLTVL.

The chain carries TRBV6-2 or TRBV6-3 and TRBJ2-5; 10 bases are shared with TRBD1. V trimming: 6 bases; J trimming: 7 bases; junction bases outside the gene matches: 14. The CDR3 totals 16 residues. Germline-derived CDR1 and CDR2 are MNHEY and SVGEGT. The CDR3 coding sequence is TGTGCCAGCAGCCCCAGGGCCGGGACAGGGGAAGGGACCCAGTACTTC. Its translation is CASSPRAGTGEGTQYF.

This clonotype was detected ten times or more. The CDR3 bases are TGTGCCAGCAGCCTCCAGGACAGGTCGGTGTCTTTCTTT. Translated: CASSLQDRSVSFF. The rearrangement uses TRBV11-2 and TRBJ1-1; 7 bases line up with TRBD1. Germline CDR1 SGHAT, CDR2 FQNNGV. This CDR3 is 13 amino acids long. Germline trimming cut 5 bases from V and 12 bases from J; bases unmatched to any gene: 12.